A selection of T cell receptor beta chains follows, all from one sample in a study of identical twins. TCRdb reprocessed the 5' RACE reads via MiXCR and lists one record per CDR3 protein. The sample consists of fewer than 250,000 distinct CDR3 sequences, 15% to 20% of them appearing once. These data were also reused for a study on T cells expressing NK-cell markers.

Sequences were obtained from CD8+ T cells sorted from blood. Every receptor here comes from a woman in her late teens or twenties in good health. CDR3s include the opening cysteine and the closing phenylalanine or tryptophan. Each record gives: clone size, V gene, J gene, D gene, CDR3 protein, CDR3 DNA. The D gene is left open where the match is weak. For some rows the clone size is stated as once, few or many, or as a class when expanded; others skip it.

clone size: NA
V gene: TRBV30
J gene: TRBJ2-7
D gene: TRBD2
CDR3 protein: CAWSPGRGTSYEQYF
CDR3 DNA: TGTGCCTGGAGTCCGGGGCGGGGGACTTCCTACGAGCAGTACTTC

clone size: NA
V gene: TRBV6-1
J gene: TRBJ2-3
D gene: NA
CDR3 protein: CASSPGARGLTDTQYF
CDR3 DNA: TGTGCCAGCAGCCCGGGGGCCAGAGGCCTCACAGATACGCAGTATTTT

clone size: few
V gene: TRBV4-2
J gene: TRBJ2-2
D gene: NA
CDR3 protein: CASSPHYSGELFF
CDR3 DNA: TGTGCCAGCAGCCCTCATTACTCCGGGGAGCTGTTTTTT

clone size: NA
V gene: TRBV28
J gene: TRBJ2-2
D gene: NA
CDR3 protein: CASSLNTYRGGPHTGELFF
CDR3 DNA: TGTGCCAGCAGTCTGAACACCTATAGGGGGGGGCCTCACACCGGGGAGCTGTTTTTT

clone size: few
V gene: TRBV6-5
J gene: TRBJ1-2
D gene: NA
CDR3 protein: CASSYGTRALHGYTF
CDR3 DNA: TGTGCCAGCAGTTACGGGACCCGGGCTCTGCATGGCTACACCTTC

clone size: NA
V gene: TRBV6-1
J gene: TRBJ2-1
D gene: TRBD2
CDR3 protein: CASRWAGGPTEQFF
CDR3 DNA: TGTGCCAGCAGGTGGGCGGGAGGGCCCACTGAGCAGTTCTTC

clone size: NA
V gene: TRBV2
J gene: TRBJ1-5
D gene: TRBD1
CDR3 protein: CASSWRDRVNQPQHF
CDR3 DNA: TGTGCCTCCTCATGGAGGGACAGGGTAAATCAGCCCCAGCATTTT

clone size: NA
V gene: TRBV3-1
J gene: TRBJ2-1
D gene: NA
CDR3 protein: CASSQVRRAPIVDEQFF
CDR3 DNA: TGTGCCAGCAGCCAAGTCCGACGGGCACCAATCGTCGATGAGCAGTTCTTC

clone size: NA
V gene: TRBV6-2/TRBV6-3
J gene: TRBJ1-5
D gene: NA
CDR3 protein: CASSFQGTKPQHF
CDR3 DNA: TGTGCCAGCAGTTTCCAGGGAACGAAGCCCCAGCATTTT

clone size: many
V gene: TRBV7-3
J gene: TRBJ2-1
D gene: NA
CDR3 protein: CASSSQGNEQFF
CDR3 DNA: TGTGCCAGCAGCTCTCAGGGGAATGAGCAGTTCTTC

clone size: few
V gene: TRBV7-2
J gene: TRBJ1-2
D gene: NA
CDR3 protein: CASSLLRTDYGYTF
CDR3 DNA: TGTGCCAGCAGCTTACTCAGGACGGACTATGGCTACACCTTC

clone size: many
V gene: TRBV4-1
J gene: TRBJ1-5
D gene: NA
CDR3 protein: CASSQEGSNQPQHF
CDR3 DNA: TGCGCCAGCAGCCAGGAAGGTAGCAATCAGCCCCAGCATTTT